These 9 T cell receptor beta chains were sequenced from one sample in a study of human T cells and chemical hapten exposure (dated by TCRdb to the early 2020s). Libraries were made using RACE. For sequencing, a NextSeq 500 was employed. TCRdb reran the public reads through fastp at Q25 and MiXCR, keeping productive beta chains. Identical CDR3 protein sequences are pooled into one entry, listed with their most common genes and DNA. Present in this sample are tens of thousands of distinct CDR3 sequences, about an eighth of which were seen just once. 5.5% to 6.5% of the sample lies in the top ten. The time point label, read with the paper, signifies: pre-sensitization, week 0. The treatment or condition label corresponds to: therapeutic diphenylcyclopropenone sensitization with weekly scalp DPC. This sample comprised whole blood, obtained in connection with sensitization to the hapten diphenylcyclopropenone (DPC). The receptors come from a woman aged 25 to 39 with alopecia areata. Some clones in this sample may be carry-over from other donors' samples.

This clonotype was observed at least ten times. J is TRBJ2-3 and V is TRBV15, with unresolved D. The CDR3 has 12 residues. V was shortened by 1 base and J by 4 bases, with 3 bases between the two germline ends. In germline, CDR1 is LNHNV, CDR2 YYDKDF (reference sequence). The CDR3 loop reads CATSRVPDTQYF. CDR3 sequence (DNA): TGTGCCACCAGCAGAGTGCCAGATACGCAGTATTTT.

This clonotype came up many times. This chain connects TRBV7-9 to TRBJ1-1, with TRBD1 matching over 7 bases. The CDR3 extends over 14 amino acids. The V gene end was trimmed by 2 bases and the J gene end by 1 base; junction bases not matched to a gene: 1. Germline CDR1 SEHNR, CDR2 FQNEAQ (reference sequence). The CDR3 region is CASSLRQGNTEAFF. CDR3 bases: TGTGCCAGCAGCTTACGACAGGGGAACACTGAAGCTTTCTTT.

The CDR3 loop reads CASSLVAGGSGYGYTF. DNA of the CDR3: TGCGCCAGCAGCTTGGTGGCAGGGGGAAGCGGCTATGGCTACACCTTC. This sequence joins TRBV5-1 and TRBJ1-2, with 7 bases identical to TRBD1. CDR1 is SGHRS and CDR2 is YFSETQ in the germline V gene. The junction had 9 bases not matched to a gene; V was cut back by 0 bases and J by 4 bases. This CDR3 has 16 amino acids.

This clonotype was seen many times. V usage is TRBV20-1 and J usage is TRBJ2-7, with TRBD2 matching over 15 bases. The CDR3 has 11 residues. In germline, CDR1 is DFQATT, CDR2 SNEGSKA (reference sequence). The CDR3 protein is CRGLAGGEQYF. Here the CDR3 DNA reads TGCAGGGGACTAGCGGGAGGCGAGCAGTACTTC.

The rearrangement joins TRBV7-3 to TRBJ2-1, with unresolved D. CDR3 length equals 13 residues. V lost 5 bases and J lost 4, with 9 bases in between. CDR1 and CDR2 from the germline V gene are SGHTA and FQGTGA. The CDR3 nucleotides are TGTGCCAGCAGCGTGGACGGATACAATGAGCAGTTCTTC. The encoded protein is CASSVDGYNEQFF.

This clonotype has a count of ten or more. The chain is built from TRBV20-1 and TRBJ2-3; 10 bases agree with TRBD2. The CDR3 sequence is 17 residues long. The V and J ends lost 5 bases and 4 bases, in that order; junction bases with no gene match: 15. Germline-derived CDR1 and CDR2 are DFQATT and SNEGSKA (reference sequence). The CDR3 sequence: CSASPGLARRLADTQYF. The CDR3 bases are TGCAGTGCTTCCCCGGGACTAGCGAGACGTTTGGCAGATACGCAGTATTTT.

This clonotype was seen many times. The genes are TRBV7-2 and TRBJ2-1; 10 bases map to TRBD2. After removal of 5 bases from V and 6 bases from J, the junction contained 4 bases not matched to a gene. Germline values: CDR1 SGHTA, CDR2 FQGNSA. The CDR3 runs 14 residues. In nucleotides, the CDR3 is TGTGCCAGCAGCCGGACTAGCGGCAGCAATGAGCAGTTCTTC. Amino acid sequence: CASSRTSGSNEQFF.

This clonotype was seen a handful of times. This clone may be a read error of a much larger clone one base away. The genes are TRBV18 and TRBJ2-7; D is ambiguous. V lost 2 bases, J lost 6 bases, and 8 bases lay in between. The V gene's germline CDR1 is KGHSH and CDR2 LQKENI. The CDR3 sequence is 12 residues long. CDR3 region: CASSPKGTEQYF. The CDR3 DNA follows: TGTGCCAGCTCACCAAAGGGCACCGAGCAGTACTTC.

The table lists this clonotype with a few counts. CDR3 coding DNA: TGCAGTGCTAGCTGGGGCGGGATGTCGGATACGCAGTATTTT. Residues: CSASWGGMSDTQYF. The chain joins TRBV20-1 to TRBJ2-3, with a possible D match to TRBD2 (6 bases). Trimming took 3 bases from V and 6 from J, leaving 16 bases between them. CDR1 is DFQATT and CDR2 is SNEGSKA in the germline V gene (reference sequence). The CDR3 has 14 amino acids.